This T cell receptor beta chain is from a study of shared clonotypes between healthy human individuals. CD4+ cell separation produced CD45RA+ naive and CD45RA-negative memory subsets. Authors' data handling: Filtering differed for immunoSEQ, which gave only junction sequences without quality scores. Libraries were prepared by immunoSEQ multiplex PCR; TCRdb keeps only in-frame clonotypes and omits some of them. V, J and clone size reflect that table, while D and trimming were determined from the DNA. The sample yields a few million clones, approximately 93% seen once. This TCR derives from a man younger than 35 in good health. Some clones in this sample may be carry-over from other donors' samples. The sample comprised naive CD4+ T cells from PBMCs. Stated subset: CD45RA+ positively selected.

For the CDR3, the DNA is TGTGCCAATGGCCTTGGGGGGGCCGTTTTCTCTGGGGCCAACGTCCTGACTTTC. It encodes CANGLGGAVFSGANVLTF. The chain combines TRBV19 with TRBJ2-6, with TRBD2 as a possible D gene (7 bases). Germline assignment: CDR1 LNHDA and CDR2 SQIVND (reference sequence). V gave up 10 bases and J gave up 0 bases, with 22 bases separating them. The CDR3 runs to 18 residues.